These T cell receptor beta chains were read from a single sample in a study of PD-L1 blockade in urothelial cancer. Profiled with immunoSEQ multiplex PCR; TCRdb holds only in-frame clones, not every one. The sample contains tens of thousands of clones, approximately 81% of which appear only once. Sample: PBMCs, taken around atezolizumab (anti-PD-L1) treatment. Receptor source: a man in his 70s with urothelial cancer. The CDR3 runs from the conserved cysteine through the conserved F or W. A D gene is named only where the DNA matches it firmly. For some rows the clone size is stated as once, few or many, or as a class when expanded; others skip it.

d_call: TRBD1; j_call: TRBJ1-4; v_call: TRBV27; clone_size: NA; cdr3_nt: TGTGCCAGCAGTAAGACAGGGGGGTATAATGAAAAACTGTTTTTT; cdr3_aa: CASSKTGGYNEKLFF
d_call: TRBD1; j_call: TRBJ1-1; v_call: TRBV6-6; clone_size: NA; cdr3_nt: TGTGCCAGCAGCCATTGGGACAGGGGTCGGAACACTGAAGCTTTCTTT; cdr3_aa: CASSHWDRGRNTEAFF
d_call: TRBD1; j_call: TRBJ1-2; v_call: TRBV6-5; clone_size: NA; cdr3_nt: TGTGCCAGCAGTTCTGACAGGGGTCGTAACTATGGCTACACCTTC; cdr3_aa: CASSSDRGRNYGYTF
d_call: NA; j_call: TRBJ2-2; v_call: TRBV28; clone_size: NA; cdr3_nt: TGTGCCAGCAGTCCTCACCTAGCCCCCGGGGAGCTGTTTTTT; cdr3_aa: CASSPHLAPGELFF
d_call: TRBD2; j_call: TRBJ2-1; v_call: TRBV5-8; clone_size: NA; cdr3_nt: TGTGCCAGCAGCTTGGAGGGAGGGAGGTCTGGTGAGCAGTTCTTC; cdr3_aa: CASSLEGGRSGEQFF
d_call: NA; j_call: TRBJ2-3; v_call: TRBV30; clone_size: NA; cdr3_nt: TGTGCCTGGAGGTGGTCTTCAATAGGGGGCACAGATACGCAGTATTTT; cdr3_aa: CAWRWSSIGGTDTQYF
d_call: TRBD1; j_call: TRBJ1-1; v_call: TRBV2; clone_size: NA; cdr3_nt: TGTGCCAGCAGTGAATCCAGGGGGGCGAGCGGAACTGAAGCTTTCTTT; cdr3_aa: CASSESRGASGTEAFF
d_call: NA; j_call: TRBJ2-1; v_call: TRBV19; clone_size: NA; cdr3_nt: TGTGCCAGTAGTATATTCCGAGGGGACTATGAGCAGTTCTTC; cdr3_aa: CASSIFRGDYEQFF
d_call: NA; j_call: TRBJ2-7; v_call: TRBV5-8; clone_size: NA; cdr3_nt: TGTGCCAGCAGTTCCAGGACAGCCATTTACGAGCAGTACTTC; cdr3_aa: CASSSRTAIYEQYF
d_call: TRBD1; j_call: TRBJ2-3; v_call: TRBV9; clone_size: NA; cdr3_nt: TGTGCCAGCAGCGTACGACAGGGGAACACAGATACGCAGTATTTT; cdr3_aa: CASSVRQGNTDTQYF
d_call: TRBD2; j_call: TRBJ2-1; v_call: TRBV6-1; clone_size: NA; cdr3_nt: TGTGCCAGCAGTTTGGGGACTAGACCTCCTGATGAGCAGTTCTTC; cdr3_aa: CASSLGTRPPDEQFF
d_call: TRBD2; j_call: TRBJ2-1; v_call: TRBV29-1; clone_size: NA; cdr3_nt: TGCAGCGTTGGCCTAGCGGGAGTCAATGAGCAGTTCTTC; cdr3_aa: CSVGLAGVNEQFF
d_call: NA; j_call: TRBJ2-7; v_call: TRBV5-1; clone_size: NA; cdr3_nt: TGCGCCAGCAGCCCAGGAGGGAATGTGGATGAGCAGTACTTC; cdr3_aa: CASSPGGNVDEQYF
d_call: NA; j_call: TRBJ2-7; v_call: TRBV4-1; clone_size: NA; cdr3_nt: TGCGCCAGCAGCCAAGATATAGGGGACGAGCAGTACTTC; cdr3_aa: CASSQDIGDEQYF
d_call: TRBD1; j_call: TRBJ2-1; v_call: TRBV5-6; clone_size: NA; cdr3_nt: TGTGCCAGCAGCTTGGTGTTAACAGGGGGCGTCAATGAGCAGTTCTTC; cdr3_aa: CASSLVLTGGVNEQFF
d_call: TRBD2; j_call: TRBJ2-2; v_call: TRBV28; clone_size: NA; cdr3_nt: TGTGCCAGCAGCCTAGCGGGAGTCACCGGGGAGCTGTTTTTT; cdr3_aa: CASSLAGVTGELFF
d_call: NA; j_call: TRBJ1-1; v_call: TRBV11-1; clone_size: NA; cdr3_nt: TGTGCCAGCAGCGCGAACAGGGTTGAAGCTTTCTTT; cdr3_aa: CASSANRVEAFF
d_call: NA; j_call: TRBJ2-5; v_call: TRBV19; clone_size: NA; cdr3_nt: TGTGCCAGTATGGACAGCTTCCAAGAGACCCAGTACTTC; cdr3_aa: CASMDSFQETQYF
d_call: TRBD2; j_call: TRBJ2-1; v_call: TRBV7-9; clone_size: NA; cdr3_nt: TGTGCCAGCAGCTTAGGGGGCGGGAGGGTTTACAATGAGCAGTTCTTC; cdr3_aa: CASSLGGGRVYNEQFF
d_call: NA; j_call: TRBJ2-2; v_call: TRBV7-9; clone_size: NA; cdr3_nt: TGTGCCAGCAGCTTAGGGAGGGCCCGGGAGCTGTTTTTT; cdr3_aa: CASSLGRARELFF
d_call: TRBD2; j_call: TRBJ2-3; v_call: TRBV15; clone_size: NA; cdr3_nt: TGTGCCACCAGTCTGGCGGCGGGAGGGCCGTATCCGCAGTATTTT; cdr3_aa: CATSLAAGGPYPQYF
d_call: NA; j_call: TRBJ1-3; v_call: TRBV6-5; clone_size: once; cdr3_nt: TGTGCCAGCAGCCTGGGGCTTAGGTCTGGAAACACCATATATTTT; cdr3_aa: CASSLGLRSGNTIYF
d_call: NA; j_call: TRBJ2-7; v_call: TRBV28; clone_size: NA; cdr3_nt: TGTGCCAGCAGATTGTTGGGGCAGGGGCAGTACGAGCAGTACTTC; cdr3_aa: CASRLLGQGQYEQYF
d_call: TRBD1; j_call: TRBJ1-1; v_call: TRBV20-1; clone_size: NA; cdr3_nt: TGCAGTGCGGACAGGGCTACTGAAGCTTTCTTT; cdr3_aa: CSADRATEAFF
d_call: TRBD2; j_call: TRBJ2-1; v_call: TRBV18; clone_size: NA; cdr3_nt: TGTGCCAGCTCACCACCGTCTAGCGGGTATGGTGAGCAGTTCTTC; cdr3_aa: CASSPPSSGYGEQFF
d_call: NA; j_call: TRBJ2-7; v_call: TRBV29-1; clone_size: NA; cdr3_nt: TGCAGCGTCGGGGATACGAGCTCCTACGAGCAGTACTTC; cdr3_aa: CSVGDTSSYEQYF
d_call: NA; j_call: TRBJ2-1; v_call: TRBV7-3; clone_size: NA; cdr3_nt: TGTGCCAGCAGCTTATTCGCTGCGCTAGGAGGGTACAATGAGCAGTTCTTC; cdr3_aa: CASSLFAALGGYNEQFF
d_call: NA; j_call: TRBJ2-3; v_call: TRBV5-5; clone_size: NA; cdr3_nt: TGTGCCAGCAGCCTATCAGGGGAAGGCACGCAGTATTTT; cdr3_aa: CASSLSGEGTQYF
d_call: TRBD2; j_call: TRBJ2-3; v_call: TRBV18; clone_size: once; cdr3_nt: TGTGCCAGCTCACCGGGACTAGCGGGAACAGATACGCAGTATTTT; cdr3_aa: CASSPGLAGTDTQYF
d_call: NA; j_call: TRBJ2-1; v_call: TRBV14; clone_size: once; cdr3_nt: TGTGCCAGCAGCCCCCGGGTCTACGGCAATGAGCAGTTCTTC; cdr3_aa: CASSPRVYGNEQFF
d_call: NA; j_call: TRBJ2-3; v_call: TRBV27; clone_size: once; cdr3_nt: TGTGCCAGCAGTTTGCGAGCGGAAGGCACAGATACGCAGTATTTT; cdr3_aa: CASSLRAEGTDTQYF
d_call: TRBD2; j_call: TRBJ2-1; v_call: TRBV7-9; clone_size: NA; cdr3_nt: TGTGCCAGCAGCTTACGGGAGGGCCATAATGAGCAGTTCTTC; cdr3_aa: CASSLREGHNEQFF
d_call: TRBD1; j_call: TRBJ2-6; v_call: TRBV5-1; clone_size: NA; cdr3_nt: TGCGCCAGCCATACCCAGGGGGCTGGGGCCAACGTCCTGACTTTC; cdr3_aa: CASHTQGAGANVLTF
d_call: NA; j_call: TRBJ2-7; v_call: TRBV30; clone_size: NA; cdr3_nt: TGTGCATTTGGCCGGGGGTTCGACGAGCAGTACTTC; cdr3_aa: CAFGRGFDEQYF
d_call: TRBD2; j_call: TRBJ2-2; v_call: TRBV7-8; clone_size: NA; cdr3_nt: TGTGCCAGCAGCTCGCCTAGCGGGAGGCCTAACACCGGGGAGCTGTTTTTT; cdr3_aa: CASSSPSGRPNTGELFF
d_call: TRBD2; j_call: TRBJ2-7; v_call: TRBV19; clone_size: NA; cdr3_nt: TGTGCCAGTAGTATCTCCAGCGGCGGGGGGGAGCAGTACTTC; cdr3_aa: CASSISSGGGEQYF
d_call: TRBD1; j_call: TRBJ2-1; v_call: TRBV9; clone_size: NA; cdr3_nt: TGTGCCAGCAGCGTAAGAGGGACAGGGGTCAATGAGCAGTTCTTC; cdr3_aa: CASSVRGTGVNEQFF
d_call: NA; j_call: TRBJ2-1; v_call: TRBV4-1; clone_size: NA; cdr3_nt: TGCGCCAGCAGCCAAGATCCCCTGGGCGGGTCCTACAATGAGCAGTTCTTC; cdr3_aa: CASSQDPLGGSYNEQFF
d_call: TRBD1; j_call: TRBJ2-1; v_call: TRBV27; clone_size: NA; cdr3_nt: TGTGCCGCATCGGATGGGACAGGGGGCAAGAACAATGAGCAGTTCTTC; cdr3_aa: CAASDGTGGKNNEQFF
d_call: TRBD1; j_call: TRBJ2-5; v_call: TRBV29-1; clone_size: NA; cdr3_nt: TGCAGCGTGACAGGGTCCGGGGAGACCCAGTACTTC; cdr3_aa: CSVTGSGETQYF
d_call: TRBD2; j_call: TRBJ2-5; v_call: TRBV11-2; clone_size: NA; cdr3_nt: TGTGCCAGCAGCTTACCTCTCGGACTAGCGGAGACCCAGTACTTC; cdr3_aa: CASSLPLGLAETQYF
d_call: TRBD2; j_call: TRBJ2-2; v_call: TRBV18; clone_size: NA; cdr3_nt: TGTGCCAGCTCATTGACTAGCGCCGATCCCAGCACCGGGGAGCTGTTTTTT; cdr3_aa: CASSLTSADPSTGELFF
d_call: NA; j_call: TRBJ2-7; v_call: TRBV2; clone_size: NA; cdr3_nt: TGTGCCAGCATGCAGGGGCTAGGAGACTACGAGCAGTACTTC; cdr3_aa: CASMQGLGDYEQYF
d_call: NA; j_call: TRBJ2-2; v_call: TRBV7-3; clone_size: NA; cdr3_nt: TGTGCCAGCAGCCGCGGACAGACGAACACCGGGGAGCTGTTTTTT; cdr3_aa: CASSRGQTNTGELFF
d_call: TRBD2; j_call: TRBJ2-3; v_call: TRBV6-6; clone_size: NA; cdr3_nt: TGTGCCAGCAGTCCCTTTACTAGCGGGGCCGCGAATACGCAGTATTTT; cdr3_aa: CASSPFTSGAANTQYF
d_call: NA; j_call: TRBJ2-7; v_call: TRBV21-1; clone_size: NA; cdr3_nt: TGTGCCAGCAGCAAAGTGGTGGCGGGATTCGGTGGACGGAGCACACGATCCTACGAGCAGTACTTC; cdr3_aa: CASSKVVAGFGGRSTRSYEQYF
d_call: TRBD2; j_call: TRBJ2-1; v_call: TRBV5-1; clone_size: NA; cdr3_nt: TGCGCCAGCAGCTTCAGCGGCACTAGCGGGAGAGGTAACTCCTACAATGAGCAGTTCTTC; cdr3_aa: CASSFSGTSGRGNSYNEQFF
d_call: TRBD1; j_call: TRBJ1-2; v_call: TRBV5-1; clone_size: few; cdr3_nt: TGCGCCAGCAGCGAAAGGACAGGCAACTATGGCTACACCTTC; cdr3_aa: CASSERTGNYGYTF
d_call: TRBD2; j_call: TRBJ2-1; v_call: TRBV15; clone_size: NA; cdr3_nt: TGTGCCACCAGCAGAGACGCCGCGGGACTAGCCTACAATGAGCAGTTCTTC; cdr3_aa: CATSRDAAGLAYNEQFF
d_call: TRBD1; j_call: TRBJ2-7; v_call: TRBV5-1; clone_size: NA; cdr3_nt: TGCGCCAGCAGCCCGGGGACAGGGGGCTGGTACTTC; cdr3_aa: CASSPGTGGWYF
d_call: NA; j_call: TRBJ2-2; v_call: TRBV5-4; clone_size: NA; cdr3_nt: TGTGCCAGCAGCTTGTCCAGGGGGAACACCGGGGAGCTGTTTTTT; cdr3_aa: CASSLSRGNTGELFF
d_call: NA; j_call: TRBJ1-1; v_call: TRBV4-1; clone_size: once; cdr3_nt: TGCGCCAGCAGCCTCTGGCAGGAGGCCGCTACTGAAGCTTTCTTT; cdr3_aa: CASSLWQEAATEAFF
d_call: TRBD1; j_call: TRBJ2-5; v_call: TRBV9; clone_size: NA; cdr3_nt: TGTGCCAGCAGCGTCCGACAGGGCCAAGAGACCCAGTACTTC; cdr3_aa: CASSVRQGQETQYF